This T cell receptor (beta chain) was captured by sequencing in a study of control samples from healthy donors and cancer patients. Germline CDR1 reads KGHDR; CDR2 reads SFDVKD. The CDR3 extends over 13 amino acids. V lost 12 bases, J lost 4 bases, and 9 bases stayed unmatched. Data came from immunoSEQ multiplex PCR; TCRdb stores just in-frame clones and leaves some out. The data contain about 150,000 clones, over 85% of them singletons. The material sequenced was blood. The genes are TRBV24-1 and TRBJ1-1, with TRBD1 matching 8 bases. The clonotype was recovered from a middle-aged man in good health. CDR3 nucleotides: TGTGCCTCCGAGAACAGGGGGGGCACTGAAGCTTTCTTT. Translation gives CASENRGGTEAFF.